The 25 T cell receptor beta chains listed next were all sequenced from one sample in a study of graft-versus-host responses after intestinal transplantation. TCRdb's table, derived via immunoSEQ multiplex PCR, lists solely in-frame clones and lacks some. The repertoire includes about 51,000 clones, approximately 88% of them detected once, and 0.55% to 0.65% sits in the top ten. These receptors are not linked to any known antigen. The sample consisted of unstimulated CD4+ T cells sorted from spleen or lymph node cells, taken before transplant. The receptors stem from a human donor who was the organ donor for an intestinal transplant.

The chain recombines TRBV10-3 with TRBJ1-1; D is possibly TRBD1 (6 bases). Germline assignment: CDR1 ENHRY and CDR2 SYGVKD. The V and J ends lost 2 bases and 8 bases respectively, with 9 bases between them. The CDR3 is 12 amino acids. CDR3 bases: TGTGCCATCAGTGAGAGGACAGAGGAAGCTTTCTTT. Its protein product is CAISERTEEAFF.

The DNA for the CDR3 is TGCGCCAGCAGCCAAGAAGTGACAGGGGAAGAAAAACTGTTTTTT. This translates into CASSQEVTGEEKLFF. The chain combines TRBV4-1 with TRBJ1-4, with 8 bases aligning to TRBD1. CDR1 and CDR2 (germline): MGHRA, YSYEKL. V gave up 0 bases and J gave up 8 bases; unmatched junction bases: 5. The CDR3 consists of 15 residues.

Here the CDR3 DNA reads TGTGCCAGTAGTATGGGAACAGGGGCTAGCAATCAGCCCCAGCATTTT. Translating gives CASSMGTGASNQPQHF. The chain is built from TRBV19 and TRBJ1-5, with 7 bases aligning to TRBD1. Germline V lookup: CDR1 LNHDA, CDR2 SQIVND (reference sequence). This CDR3 comprises 16 residues. V lost 3 bases and J lost 0; bases outside the gene matches: 5.

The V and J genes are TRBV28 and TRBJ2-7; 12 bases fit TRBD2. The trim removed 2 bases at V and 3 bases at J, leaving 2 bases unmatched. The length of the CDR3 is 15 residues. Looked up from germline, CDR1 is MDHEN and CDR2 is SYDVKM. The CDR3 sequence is CASSLMTSGSYEQYF. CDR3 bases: TGTGCCAGCAGTTTAATGACTAGCGGGAGCTACGAGCAGTACTTC. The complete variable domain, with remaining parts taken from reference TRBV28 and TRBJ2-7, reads DVKVTQSSRYLVKRTGEKVFLECVQDMDHENMFWYRQDPGLGLRLIYFSYDVKMKEKGDIPEGYSVSREKKERFSLILESASTNQTSMYLCASSLMTSGSYEQYFGPGTRLTVT.

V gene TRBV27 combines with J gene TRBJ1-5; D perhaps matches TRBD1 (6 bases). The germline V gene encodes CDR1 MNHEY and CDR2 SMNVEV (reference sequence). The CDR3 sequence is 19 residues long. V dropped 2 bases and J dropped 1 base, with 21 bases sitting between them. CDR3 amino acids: CASSLPPAGAAESNQPQHF. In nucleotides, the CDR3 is TGTGCCAGCAGTTTACCCCCGGCGGGGGCGGCTGAGAGCAATCAGCCCCAGCATTTT.

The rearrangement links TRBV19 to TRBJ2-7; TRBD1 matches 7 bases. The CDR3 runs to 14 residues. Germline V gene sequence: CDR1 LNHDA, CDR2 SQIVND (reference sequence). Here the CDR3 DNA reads TGTGTCTTCGCAGGGGGTACCAACTCCTACGAGCAGTACTTC. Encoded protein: CVFAGGTNSYEQYF. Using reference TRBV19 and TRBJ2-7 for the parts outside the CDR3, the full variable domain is DGGITQSPKYLFRKEGQNVTLSCEQNLNHDAMYWYRQDPGQGLRLIYYSQIVNDFQKGDIAEGYSVSREKKESFPLTVTSAQKNPTAFYLCVFAGGTNSYEQYFGPGTRLTVT.

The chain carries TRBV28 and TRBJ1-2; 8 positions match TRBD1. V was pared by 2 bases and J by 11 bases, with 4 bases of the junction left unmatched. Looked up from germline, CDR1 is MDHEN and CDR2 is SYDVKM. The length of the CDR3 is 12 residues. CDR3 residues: CASSLVDRGYTF. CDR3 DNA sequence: TGTGCCAGCAGTTTAGTAGACAGGGGATACACCTTC.

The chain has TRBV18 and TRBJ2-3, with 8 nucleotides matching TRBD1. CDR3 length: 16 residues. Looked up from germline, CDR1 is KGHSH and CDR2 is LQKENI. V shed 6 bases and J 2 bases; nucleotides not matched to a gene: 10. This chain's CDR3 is CASSPRQGSSTDTQYF. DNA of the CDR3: TGTGCCAGCTCCCCCAGACAGGGGTCCTCCACAGATACGCAGTATTTT.

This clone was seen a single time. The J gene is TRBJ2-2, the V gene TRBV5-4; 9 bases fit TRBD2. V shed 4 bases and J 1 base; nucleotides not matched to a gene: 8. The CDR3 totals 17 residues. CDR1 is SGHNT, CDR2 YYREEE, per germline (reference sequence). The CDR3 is CASSPGLAGLNTGELFF. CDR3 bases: TGTGCCAGCAGCCCTGGGCTAGCGGGGCTGAACACCGGGGAGCTGTTTTTT.

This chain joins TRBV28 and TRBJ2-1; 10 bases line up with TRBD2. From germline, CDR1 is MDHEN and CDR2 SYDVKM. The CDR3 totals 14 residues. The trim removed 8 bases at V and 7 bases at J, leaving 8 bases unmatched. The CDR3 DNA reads TGTGCCAGCGGTAGCGGGGGGAGACTTAATGAGCAGTTCTTC. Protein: CASGSGGRLNEQFF.

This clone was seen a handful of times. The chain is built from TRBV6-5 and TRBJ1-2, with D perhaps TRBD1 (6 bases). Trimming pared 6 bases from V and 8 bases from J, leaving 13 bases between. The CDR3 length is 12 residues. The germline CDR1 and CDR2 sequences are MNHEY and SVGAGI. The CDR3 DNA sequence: TGTGCCAGCAGCATAACAGGGCACGGCTACACCTTC. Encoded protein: CASSITGHGYTF.

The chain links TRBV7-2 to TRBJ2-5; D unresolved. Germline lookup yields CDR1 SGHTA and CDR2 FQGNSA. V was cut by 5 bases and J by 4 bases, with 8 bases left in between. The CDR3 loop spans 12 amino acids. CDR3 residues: CASSVNLETQYF. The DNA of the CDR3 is TGTGCCAGCAGCGTTAATCTAGAGACCCAGTACTTC.

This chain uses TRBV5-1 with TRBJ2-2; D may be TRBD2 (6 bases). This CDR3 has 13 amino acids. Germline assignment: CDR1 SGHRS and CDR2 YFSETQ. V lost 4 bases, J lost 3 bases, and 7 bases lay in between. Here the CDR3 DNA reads TGCGCCAGCAGCCGGGACTACACCGGGGAGCTGTTTTTT. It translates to CASSRDYTGELFF.

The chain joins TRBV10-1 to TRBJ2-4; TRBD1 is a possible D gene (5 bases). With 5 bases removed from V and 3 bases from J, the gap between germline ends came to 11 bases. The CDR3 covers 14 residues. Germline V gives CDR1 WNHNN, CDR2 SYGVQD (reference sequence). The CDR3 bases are TGCGCCAGCAGTCCTGACAGACTCAAAAACATTCAGTACTTC. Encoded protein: CASSPDRLKNIQYF.

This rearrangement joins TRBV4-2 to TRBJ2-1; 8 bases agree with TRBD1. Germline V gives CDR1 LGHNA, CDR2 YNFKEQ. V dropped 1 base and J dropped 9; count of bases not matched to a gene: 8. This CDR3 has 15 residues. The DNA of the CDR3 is TGTGCCAGCAGCCAAGTCAGAGGGCAGGGGGCTGAGCAGTTCTTC. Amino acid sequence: CASSQVRGQGAEQFF.

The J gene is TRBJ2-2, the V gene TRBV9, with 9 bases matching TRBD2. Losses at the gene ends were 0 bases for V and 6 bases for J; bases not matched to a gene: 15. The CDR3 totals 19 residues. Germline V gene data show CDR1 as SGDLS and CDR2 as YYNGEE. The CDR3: CASSVVGASGGRAAGELFF. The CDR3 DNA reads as TGTGCCAGCAGCGTAGTCGGTGCAAGCGGCGGGAGGGCCGCCGGGGAGCTGTTTTTT.

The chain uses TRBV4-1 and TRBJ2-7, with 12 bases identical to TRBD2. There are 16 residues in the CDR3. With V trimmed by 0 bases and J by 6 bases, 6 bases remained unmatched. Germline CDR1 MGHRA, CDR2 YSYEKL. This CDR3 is CASSQEPSGREVEQYF. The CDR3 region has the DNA TGCGCCAGCAGCCAAGAGCCTAGCGGGAGGGAGGTCGAGCAGTACTTC.

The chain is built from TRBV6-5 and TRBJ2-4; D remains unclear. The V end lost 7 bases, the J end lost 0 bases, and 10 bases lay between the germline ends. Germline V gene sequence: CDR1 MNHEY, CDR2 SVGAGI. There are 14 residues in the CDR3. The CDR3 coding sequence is TGTGCCAGCAATTCCCGGTTAGCCAAAAACATTCAGTACTTC. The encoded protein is CASNSRLAKNIQYF.

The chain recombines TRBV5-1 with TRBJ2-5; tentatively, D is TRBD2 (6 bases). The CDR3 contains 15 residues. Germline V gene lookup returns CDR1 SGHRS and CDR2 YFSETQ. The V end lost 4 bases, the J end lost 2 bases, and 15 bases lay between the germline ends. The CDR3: CASSPGRRTQETQYF. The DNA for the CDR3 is TGCGCCAGCAGCCCGGGGAGGAGGACACAAGAGACCCAGTACTTC. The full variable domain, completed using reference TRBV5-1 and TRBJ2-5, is KAGVTQTPRYLIKTRGQQVTLSCSPISGHRSVSWYQQTPGQGLQFLFEYFSETQRNKGNFPGRFSGRQFSNSRSEMNVSTLELGDSALYLCASSPGRRTQETQYFGPGTRLLVL.

This CDR3 is CASSSRDRNEQYF. DNA for the CDR3: TGTGCCAGCAGCTCCCGGGACAGGAACGAGCAGTACTTC. The chain joins TRBV5-4 to TRBJ2-7; 8 positions match TRBD1. The CDR3 is 13 residues long. With V trimmed by 3 bases and J by 5 bases, 4 bases remained unmatched. CDR1 is SGHNT, CDR2 YYREEE, per germline (reference sequence).

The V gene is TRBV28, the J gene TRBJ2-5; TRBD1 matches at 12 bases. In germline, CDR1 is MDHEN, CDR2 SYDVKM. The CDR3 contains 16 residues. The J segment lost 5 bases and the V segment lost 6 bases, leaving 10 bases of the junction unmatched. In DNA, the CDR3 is TGTGCCAGCAGCCGCCCCGGGACAGGGGGCTTGGAGACCCAGTACTTC. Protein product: CASSRPGTGGLETQYF.

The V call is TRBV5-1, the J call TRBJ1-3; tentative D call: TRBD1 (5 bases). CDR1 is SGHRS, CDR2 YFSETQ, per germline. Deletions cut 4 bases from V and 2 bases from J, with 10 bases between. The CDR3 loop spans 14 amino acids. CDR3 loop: CASSVGQTGNTIYF. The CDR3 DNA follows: TGCGCCAGCAGCGTAGGACAAACTGGAAACACCATATATTTT.

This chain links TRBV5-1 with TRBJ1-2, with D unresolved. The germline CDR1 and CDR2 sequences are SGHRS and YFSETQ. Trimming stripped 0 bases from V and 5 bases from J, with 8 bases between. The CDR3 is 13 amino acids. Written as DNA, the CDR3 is TGCGCCAGCAGCTTGGGGGCAGAATATGGCTACACCTTC. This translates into CASSLGAEYGYTF.

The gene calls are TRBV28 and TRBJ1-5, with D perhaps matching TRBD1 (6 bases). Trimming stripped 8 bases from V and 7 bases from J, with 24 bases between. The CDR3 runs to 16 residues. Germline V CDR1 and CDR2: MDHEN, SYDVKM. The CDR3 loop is CASVSGVQGNWQPQHF. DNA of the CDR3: TGTGCCAGCGTATCCGGTGTACAGGGAAATTGGCAGCCCCAGCATTTT.

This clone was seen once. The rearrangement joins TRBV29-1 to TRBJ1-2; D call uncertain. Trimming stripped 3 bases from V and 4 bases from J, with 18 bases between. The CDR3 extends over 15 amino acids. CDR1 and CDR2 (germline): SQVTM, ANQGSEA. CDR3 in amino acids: CSVEGGAGRTYGYTF. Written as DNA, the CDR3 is TGCAGCGTTGAGGGCGGAGCGGGTAGAACCTATGGCTACACCTTC.